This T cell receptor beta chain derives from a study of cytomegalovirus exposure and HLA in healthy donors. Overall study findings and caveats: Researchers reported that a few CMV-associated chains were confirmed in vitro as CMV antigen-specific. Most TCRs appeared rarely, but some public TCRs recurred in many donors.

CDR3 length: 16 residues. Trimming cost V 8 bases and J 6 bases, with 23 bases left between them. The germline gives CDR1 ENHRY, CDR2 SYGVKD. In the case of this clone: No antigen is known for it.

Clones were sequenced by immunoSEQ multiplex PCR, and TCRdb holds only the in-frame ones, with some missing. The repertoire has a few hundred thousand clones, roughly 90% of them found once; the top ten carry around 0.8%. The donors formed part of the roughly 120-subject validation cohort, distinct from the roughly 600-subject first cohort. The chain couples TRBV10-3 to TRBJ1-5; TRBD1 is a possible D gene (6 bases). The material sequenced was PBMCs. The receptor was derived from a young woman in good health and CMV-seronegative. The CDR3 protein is CAISNGGGGRSQPQHF. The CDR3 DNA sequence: TGTGCCATCTCGAATGGAGGGGGGGGCCGAAGTCAGCCCCAGCATTTT.